The entry that follows covers one T cell receptor (beta chain) sequence. The target antigen is unknown. Trimming took off 5 bases at V and 0 bases at J, with 11 bases between the two ends. This CDR3 is 15 amino acids long. Germline-derived CDR1 and CDR2 are SGHVS and FQNEAQ. The entry originates in a study of metastatic and nonmetastatic thyroid tumors. At the level of the study: Repertoires of blood and of tissue (tumor or nodule) from malignant and benign thyroid patients were compared. Notes on the study in general: For both blood and tumor, malignant thyroid tumors reportedly showed significantly higher TCR beta diversity than benign nodules did.

Among the patients, none had received any treatment before thyroid surgery. TCRdb re-called the PCR reads with MiXCR. The sample gives over 15,000 clones, under 30% of which show up once; approximately 13% is in the top ten. Specimen: tumor tissue. The chain employs TRBV7-8 and TRBJ1-3; maybe TRBD1 (5 bases). This sequence was found in a female donor with papillary thyroid cancer or a benign thyroid nodule (not recorded which). Some clones in this sample may be carry-over from other donors' samples. CDR3 in amino acids: CASSIQASSGNTIYF. Written as DNA, the CDR3 is TGTGCCAGCAGCATACAGGCGAGCTCTGGAAACACCATATATTTT. Full variable domain (missing parts from reference TRBV7-8 and TRBJ1-3): GAGVSQSPRYKVAKRGQDVALRCDPISGHVSLFWYQQALGQGPEFLTYFQNEAQLDKSGLPSDRFFAERPEGSVSTLKIQRTQQEDSAVYLCASSIQASSGNTIYFGEGSWLTVV.